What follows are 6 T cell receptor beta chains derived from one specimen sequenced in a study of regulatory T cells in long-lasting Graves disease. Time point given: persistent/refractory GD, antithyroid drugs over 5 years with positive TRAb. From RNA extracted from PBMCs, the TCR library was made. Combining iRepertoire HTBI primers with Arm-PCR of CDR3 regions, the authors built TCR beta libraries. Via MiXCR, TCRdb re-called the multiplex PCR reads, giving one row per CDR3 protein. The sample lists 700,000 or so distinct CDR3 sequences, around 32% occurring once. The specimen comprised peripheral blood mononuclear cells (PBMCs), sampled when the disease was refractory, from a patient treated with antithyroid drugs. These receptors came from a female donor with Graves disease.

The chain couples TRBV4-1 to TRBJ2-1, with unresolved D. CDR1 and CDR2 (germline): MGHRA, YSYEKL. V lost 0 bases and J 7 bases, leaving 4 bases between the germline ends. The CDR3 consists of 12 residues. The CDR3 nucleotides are TGCGCCAGCAGCCAAGACGGGAATGAGCAGTTCTTC. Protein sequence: CASSQDGNEQFF.

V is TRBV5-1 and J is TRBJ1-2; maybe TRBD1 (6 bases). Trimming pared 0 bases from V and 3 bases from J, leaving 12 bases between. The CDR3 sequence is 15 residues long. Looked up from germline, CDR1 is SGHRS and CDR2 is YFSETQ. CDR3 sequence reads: CASSLAAGEHYGYTF. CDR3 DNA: TGCGCCAGCAGCTTGGCGGCAGGGGAGCACTATGGCTACACCTTC.

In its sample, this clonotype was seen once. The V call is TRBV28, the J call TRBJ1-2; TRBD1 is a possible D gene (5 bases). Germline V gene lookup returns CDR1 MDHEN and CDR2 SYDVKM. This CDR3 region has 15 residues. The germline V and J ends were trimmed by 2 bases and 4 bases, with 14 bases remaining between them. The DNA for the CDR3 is TGTGCCAGCAGTTTACCGGGACTAAGCCCCTATGGCTACACCTTC. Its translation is CASSLPGLSPYGYTF.

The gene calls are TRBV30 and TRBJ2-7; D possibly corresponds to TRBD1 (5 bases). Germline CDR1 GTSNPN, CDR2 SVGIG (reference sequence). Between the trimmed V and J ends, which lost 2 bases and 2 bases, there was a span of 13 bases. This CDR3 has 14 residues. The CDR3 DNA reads TGTGCCTGGAGTAAAGACAGTCCCCCCTACGAGCAGTACTTC. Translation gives CAWSKDSPPYEQYF.

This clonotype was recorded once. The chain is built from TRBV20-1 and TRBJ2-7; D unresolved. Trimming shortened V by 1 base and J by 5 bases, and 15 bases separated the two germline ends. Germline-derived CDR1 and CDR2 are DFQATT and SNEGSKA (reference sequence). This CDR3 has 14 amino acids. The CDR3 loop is CSARGDARTDEQYF. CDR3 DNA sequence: TGCAGTGCTAGAGGTGACGCTAGGACGGACGAGCAGTACTTC.

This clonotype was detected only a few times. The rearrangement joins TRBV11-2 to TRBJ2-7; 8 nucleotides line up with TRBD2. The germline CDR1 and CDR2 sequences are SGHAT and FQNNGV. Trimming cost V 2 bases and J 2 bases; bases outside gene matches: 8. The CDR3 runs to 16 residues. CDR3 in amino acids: CASSLRLAGAPYEQYF. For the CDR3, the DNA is TGTGCCAGCAGCTTAAGGCTAGCGGGTGCCCCCTACGAGCAGTACTTC.